Shown below are 27 T cell receptor beta chains from a single sample sequenced in a study of neoadjuvant nivolumab and ipilimumab in lung cancer. Measured with immunoSEQ multiplex PCR; TCRdb has only the in-frame clones, and not every one. The sample holds some 26,000 clones; about 81% are singletons and the top ten take about 9%. Sequences were derived from tumor tissue, sampled after neoadjuvant nivolumab, alone or with ipilimumab, at or shortly before surgery. The receptors come from an adult with non-small cell lung cancer.

The CDR3: CASSPPWAEGETQYF. The CDR3 DNA reads as TGTGCCAGCTCACCACCCTGGGCCGAAGGGGAGACCCAGTACTTC. The chain has TRBV18 and TRBJ2-5, with no clear D. V was cut by 0 bases and J by 5 bases, with 13 bases left in between. The CDR3 is 15 amino acids. The germline gives CDR1 KGHSH, CDR2 LQKENI. Full variable domain (outside the CDR3, taken from reference TRBV18 and TRBJ2-5): NAGVMQNPRHLVRRRGQEARLRCSPMKGHSHVYWYRQLPEEGLKFMVYLQKENIIDESGMPKERFSAEFPKEGPSILRIQQVVRGDSAAYFCASSPPWAEGETQYFGPGTRLLVL.

CDR3: CASSFEVRSGYEQYF. Here the CDR3 DNA reads TGTGCCAGCAGCTTTGAAGTTCGTAGCGGGTACGAGCAGTACTTC. The chain combines TRBV11-2 with TRBJ2-7; 7 nucleotides agree with TRBD2. CDR1 and CDR2 (germline): SGHAT, FQNNGV. The CDR3 covers 15 residues. V lost 3 bases and J lost 4; bases outside the gene matches: 9.

The chain employs TRBV6-5 and TRBJ2-3, with a possible D match to TRBD2 (6 bases). The CDR3 is made up of 15 amino acids. The germline V and J ends were trimmed by 4 bases and 3 bases, with 14 bases remaining between them. Germline loops: CDR1 MNHEY, CDR2 SVGAGI. DNA for the CDR3: TGTGCCAGCAGTTCAGGACTACCCGAGACAGATACGCAGTATTTT. This translates into CASSSGLPETDTQYF.

This clone was observed once. The J gene is TRBJ2-5, the V gene TRBV9; TRBD1 or TRBD2 may be the D gene (5 bases each). The CDR3 is 14 amino acids. The germline CDR1 and CDR2 sequences are SGDLS and YYNGEE. The V and J ends lost 2 bases and 5 bases respectively, with 13 bases between them. The CDR3 bases are TGTGCCAGCAGCGTTTCCGGGACGTGGGAGACCCAGTACTTC. As protein: CASSVSGTWETQYF.

This chain joins TRBV5-1 and TRBJ1-3; D uncertain. Germline assignment: CDR1 SGHRS and CDR2 YFSETQ. With 2 bases removed from V and 7 bases from J, the gap between germline ends came to 4 bases. CDR3 size: 11 residues. As DNA, the CDR3 is TGCGCCAGCAGCTTTCAGAACACCATATATTTT. This translates into CASSFQNTIYF.

DNA for the CDR3: TGTGCCAGCTCACCTGGGAGGACTGAAGCTTTCTTT. Encoded protein: CASSPGRTEAFF. The chain carries TRBV18 and TRBJ1-1; D call uncertain. Trimming took off 3 bases at V and 5 bases at J, with 7 bases between the two ends. The CDR3 runs 12 residues. The germline gives CDR1 KGHSH, CDR2 LQKENI.

Here the CDR3 reads CASSLSTGGSEKLFF. CDR3 nucleotide sequence: TGTGCCAGCAGCTTATCGACGGGAGGGAGTGAAAAACTGTTTTTT. The gene calls are TRBV7-9 and TRBJ1-4; D gene ambiguous. Trimming pared 2 bases from V and 7 bases from J, leaving 14 bases between. The germline CDR1 and CDR2 sequences are SEHNR and FQNEAQ (reference sequence). The CDR3 consists of 15 residues.

DNA of the CDR3: TGTGCCAGCAGCTTTGAGGGGGATAACACTGAAGCTTTCTTT. Protein: CASSFEGDNTEAFF. This sequence joins TRBV7-8 and TRBJ1-1; tentatively, D is TRBD1 (6 bases). CDR3 size: 14 residues. V lost 3 bases to trimming and J lost 2 bases, with 10 bases between them. Germline values: CDR1 SGHVS, CDR2 FQNEAQ.

The table lists this clone with a count of one. The rearrangement joins TRBV5-1 to TRBJ1-1; TRBD1 might be the D (6 bases). V was cut by 9 bases and J by 3 bases, with 15 bases left in between. Looked up from germline, CDR1 is SGHRS and CDR2 is YFSETQ. CDR3 length: 13 residues. The CDR3 sequence is CATAQGLHTEAFF. The CDR3 DNA follows: TGCGCCACCGCCCAGGGGCTTCACACTGAAGCTTTCTTT.

This clone was observed a single time. The genes are TRBV11-3 and TRBJ2-1; D possibly uses TRBD1 or TRBD2 (5 bases each). The germline V gene encodes CDR1 SGHNT and CDR2 YENEEA. Deletions cut 5 bases from V and 10 bases from J, with 9 bases between. This CDR3 is 11 amino acids long. CDR3 sequence (DNA): TGTGCCAGCAGCATCGGGGCAGAGCAGTTCTTC. It codes for CASSIGAEQFF.

By sample fraction, this clone is medium-sized. The chain couples TRBV27 to TRBJ2-7, with TRBD2 matching 13 bases. V lost 6 bases to trimming and J lost 0 bases; unmatched junction nucleotides: 8. The germline gives CDR1 MNHEY, CDR2 SMNVEV (reference sequence). This CDR3 has 17 residues. CDR3 residues: CASRSTSGRWGSYEQYF. The CDR3 region has the DNA TGTGCCAGCAGGTCGACTAGCGGGAGGTGGGGCTCCTACGAGCAGTACTTC.

The V gene is TRBV7-8, the J gene TRBJ2-1; TRBD2 agrees at 7 bases. The CDR3 contains 16 residues. V shed 0 bases, J shed 4 bases, and the junction held 6 bases outside the gene matches. Germline V gene lookup returns CDR1 SGHVS and CDR2 FQNEAQ. CDR3 amino acids: CASSLAALASYNEQFF. The CDR3 DNA is TGTGCCAGCAGCTTAGCGGCACTAGCGAGTTACAATGAGCAGTTCTTC.

The V call is TRBV11-3, the J call TRBJ2-5; TRBD2 is a possible D gene (6 bases). Germline CDR1 and CDR2: SGHNT and YENEEA. The V and J ends lost 4 bases and 7 bases respectively, with 13 bases between them. This CDR3 spans 13 amino acids. The DNA of the CDR3 is TGTGCCAGCAGCTGGAGGGCTGTAGGGACCCAGTACTTC. Translating it yields CASSWRAVGTQYF.

This clone was observed a handful of times. The gene calls are TRBV30 and TRBJ1-2, with D perhaps TRBD1 (5 bases). Trimming left V 1 base short and J 4 bases short, with 10 bases between. From germline, CDR1 is GTSNPN and CDR2 SVGIG (reference sequence). The CDR3 loop spans 13 amino acids. In DNA, the CDR3 is TGTGCCTGGAGTGAAGGGGAGGGCTATGGCTACACCTTC. This sequence encodes CAWSEGEGYGYTF.

This clone has just one count. This chain joins TRBV5-4 and TRBJ2-2; the D is unclear. Germline CDR1 and CDR2: SGHNT and YYREEE (reference sequence). V dropped 5 bases and J dropped 5 bases, with 7 bases sitting between them. The CDR3 covers 12 residues. CDR3 sequence reads: CASRPTTGELFF. For the CDR3, the DNA is TGTGCCAGCAGGCCGACTACCGGGGAGCTGTTTTTT.

This clone was picked up one time. The chain carries TRBV2 and TRBJ2-5; a weak D match, TRBD1 (5 bases). The CDR3 runs to 13 residues. Trimming took off 6 bases at V and 3 bases at J, with 11 bases between the two ends. CDR1 is SNHLY, CDR2 FYNNEI, per germline. The CDR3: CASSHDRKETQYF. Written as DNA, the CDR3 is TGTGCCAGCAGCCATGACAGAAAAGAGACCCAGTACTTC.

The chain joins TRBV18 to TRBJ1-5, with a tentative D call TRBD1 (5 bases). The CDR3 length is 15 residues. Germline V gives CDR1 KGHSH, CDR2 LQKENI. Between the trimmed V and J ends, which lost 5 bases and 5 bases, there was a span of 16 bases. CDR3 nucleotides: TGTGCCAGCTCAGGAGGACGGACGGGGGATCAGCCCCAGCATTTT. Translating gives CASSGGRTGDQPQHF.

The chain has TRBV5-1 and TRBJ2-5; D may be TRBD2 (6 bases). The ends were cut back, 6 bases at V and 10 bases at J, with 25 bases in the middle. The CDR3 has 15 residues. CDR1 and CDR2 from the germline V gene are SGHRS and YFSETQ. Here the CDR3 DNA reads TGCGCCAGCAACTCGAACCGGGACTCTGACATGCACCAGTACTTC. This gives the protein CASNSNRDSDMHQYF.

CDR3 loop: CASSVPEEYPINEQFF. In DNA, the CDR3 is TGTGCCAGCAGTGTTCCAGAGGAATATCCGATTAATGAGCAGTTCTTC. The rearrangement uses TRBV6-1 and TRBJ2-1; no clear D gene. Trimming left V 4 bases short and J 7 bases short, with 20 bases between. This CDR3 has 16 amino acids. CDR1 is MNHNS and CDR2 is SASEGT in the germline V gene.

The rearrangement joins TRBV27 to TRBJ2-7, with 7 bases identical to TRBD1. This CDR3 is built from 14 residues. J lost 2 bases, V lost 2 bases, and 3 bases had no gene match. Per the germline V gene, CDR1 is MNHEY and CDR2 is SMNVEV (reference sequence). The CDR3 DNA reads as TGTGCCAGCAGTTTAGGGGACAGCACCTACGAGCAGTACTTC. Protein sequence: CASSLGDSTYEQYF.

This clone appeared once. The chain recombines TRBV6-1 with TRBJ2-5; 11 bases fit TRBD2. Trimming took 7 bases from V and 7 from J; bases not matched to a gene: 11. Germline loops: CDR1 MNHNS, CDR2 SASEGT. CDR3 length: 15 amino acids. CDR3 bases: TGTGCCAGCACACTAGCGGGAGATTCCTCAACGACCCAGTACTTC. Its protein product is CASTLAGDSSTTQYF.

J is TRBJ2-1 and V is TRBV18; 9 nucleotides agree with TRBD2. This CDR3 contains 14 residues. V shed 6 bases and J 6 bases; nucleotides not matched to a gene: 6. CDR1 and CDR2 from the germline V gene are KGHSH and LQKENI. The CDR3 sequence is CASSLAGTLNEQFF. DNA for the CDR3: TGTGCCAGCTCGCTAGCGGGGACCCTCAATGAGCAGTTCTTC.

The V gene is TRBV18, the J gene TRBJ1-4; TRBD1 matches 8 bases. The CDR3 contains 15 residues. The J segment lost 4 bases and the V segment lost 6 bases, leaving 7 bases of the junction unmatched. The germline V gene has CDR1 KGHSH and CDR2 LQKENI. The CDR3 is CASSSAGQVNEKLFF. CDR3 nucleotide sequence: TGTGCCAGCTCTAGTGCGGGACAGGTTAATGAAAAACTGTTTTTT.

V is TRBV6-1 and J is TRBJ1-2; D is ambiguous. The CDR3 sequence is 13 residues long. CDR1 and CDR2 from the germline V gene are MNHNS and SASEGT. V was cut by 6 bases and J by 4 bases, with 12 bases left in between. This chain's CDR3 is CASSLRRLYGYTF. Here the CDR3 DNA reads TGTGCCAGCAGCCTAAGAAGACTCTATGGCTACACCTTC.

The chain combines TRBV11-3 with TRBJ1-2, with D unresolved. V was trimmed by 2 bases and J by 5 bases, leaving 12 bases between them. Germline loops: CDR1 SGHNT, CDR2 YENEEA. This CDR3 comprises 14 residues. The CDR3 DNA sequence: TGTGCCAGCAGCTTAAAAGGGCAGGCTTATGGCTACACCTTC. Amino acid sequence: CASSLKGQAYGYTF.

The sample holds a few counts of this clone. V gene TRBV11-3 combines with J gene TRBJ2-7, with 7 bases fitting TRBD1. The CDR3 spans 16 residues. V was pared by 2 bases and J by 1 base, with 8 bases of the junction left unmatched. Germline loops: CDR1 SGHNT, CDR2 YENEEA. The CDR3 here is CASSLHPRQGSYEQYF. The CDR3 DNA reads as TGTGCCAGCAGCTTACACCCTCGACAGGGTTCCTACGAGCAGTACTTC.

The V gene is TRBV6-1, the J gene TRBJ2-1; D is possibly TRBD1 (6 bases). The V and J ends lost 7 bases and 4 bases respectively, with 14 bases between them. CDR1 MNHNS and CDR2 SASEGT come from the germline V gene. The CDR3 loop spans 14 amino acids. CDR3 in amino acids: CASTTGAIYNEQFF. The CDR3 bases are TGTGCCAGCACGACAGGCGCAATTTACAATGAGCAGTTCTTC.